A selection of T cell receptor beta chains follows, all from one sample in a study of response to subunit inactivated influenza vaccine. TCRdb recomputed calls from the RT-PCR reads with MiXCR, one row per CDR3 protein. There are under 850,000 distinct CDR3 sequences in the sample; about 18% occur only once, and under 13% lies in the top ten. The starting material was PBMCs from blood, obtained roughly 5 days after vaccination. The receptor set was obtained from a man aged 45-65 years who received an inactivated influenza vaccine. Each CDR3 is given with its conserved first and last residue. Fields, in order: V gene, D gene, J gene, CDR3 protein. The D gene is left open where the match is weak.

>TRBV4-3|TRBD1|TRBJ2-1
CASSQDGTGGNEQFF
>TRBV7-8|.|TRBJ2-7
CASSLDGGSEQYF
>TRBV2|.|TRBJ1-4
CASRGQSLIEKLFF
>TRBV20-1|.|TRBJ2-3
CSARGGSTSTDTQYF
>TRBV24-1|TRBD2|TRBJ2-7
CATSVGTSGSYEQYF
>TRBV6-5|.|TRBJ2-7
CASSYWADRDEQYF
>TRBV20-1|.|TRBJ1-1
CSALDHPEAFF
>TRBV11-2|TRBD2|TRBJ2-3
CASSSPRASGRGTDTQYF
>TRBV6-5|.|TRBJ1-5
CASSFQAGAAQPQHF
>TRBV20-1|TRBD2|TRBJ2-7
CSAARRLAGVREQYF
>TRBV20-1|.|TRBJ2-7
CSAISLLGNSYEQYF
>TRBV14|.|TRBJ2-7
CASSTQPKSTGSLEQYF
>TRBV29-1|.|TRBJ2-3
CSVKSRTTVTDTQYF
>TRBV29-1|.|TRBJ1-3
CSVEEGSGNTIYF
>TRBV20-1|TRBD2|TRBJ2-3
CSACLPGLAWYTQYF
>TRBV12-3/TRBV12-4|TRBD1|TRBJ2-1
CASSSYRGGDEQFF
>TRBV29-1|.|TRBJ2-1
CSASGSVEQFF
>TRBV7-9|.|TRBJ1-2
CASSLGTGAYLYGYTF
>TRBV9|.|TRBJ1-6
CASSVEGSPLHF
>TRBV7-7|.|TRBJ2-3
CASSLAGGDFDTQYF
>TRBV7-9|.|TRBJ2-7
CASSLGGAWEQYF
>TRBV6-1|.|TRBJ1-2
CASSPWHDGYGYTF
>TRBV11-2|.|TRBJ2-1
CASSLRDFSYNEQFF
>TRBV5-1|TRBD2|TRBJ2-1
CASAWEGYNEQFF
>TRBV5-1|TRBD1|TRBJ1-2
CASSPSTGGGYGYTF
>TRBV5-1|TRBD1|TRBJ2-3
CASNLGQGRDTQYF
>TRBV7-8|TRBD2|TRBJ2-4
CASSLGTSGSGSLNIQYF
>TRBV7-9|.|TRBJ2-1
CASSPANLLLYNEQFF
>TRBV24-1|.|TRBJ2-1
CATSESGHNEQFF
>TRBV12-3/TRBV12-4|TRBD1|TRBJ2-7
CASSFFGQGAYEQYF
>TRBV12-3/TRBV12-4|TRBD1|TRBJ1-2
CASSTQGGGYTF